The entry that follows covers one T cell receptor beta chain sequence. Its antigen is undetermined. This CDR3 region has 14 residues. V shed 4 bases and J shed 6 bases, with 15 bases lying between them. CDR1 LGHDT and CDR2 YNNKEL come from the germline V gene (reference sequence). Attachment of unique molecular identifiers was made to individual cDNA molecules. TCRdb re-called the 5' RACE reads with MiXCR, one entry per CDR3 protein. The sample includes about 69,000 distinct CDR3 sequences, about 9% seen only once; the top ten take 5.9%. The data belong to a study of early T cells in non-severe SARS-CoV-2 infection. Study-wide background: Unsorted whole blood bulk RNA was sequenced, with unpaired chains. Study observations and caveats: Matches to VDJdb favored anti-spike CD8 responses and missed private and CD4 specificities.

Sequencing was performed on whole blood. V gene TRBV3-1 combines with J gene TRBJ1-1; D may be TRBD1 (5 bases). The sequence was obtained from an adult who was a healthcare worker with PCR-confirmed SARS-CoV-2 infection or an uninfected control (not recorded which). As DNA, the CDR3 is TGTGCCAGCAGCCCCGGGGGAGGGGCAGCTGAAGCTTTCTTT. Translation: CASSPGGGAAEAFF.